The text below deals with one T cell receptor beta chain. Its specificity is not known. Profiled with immunoSEQ multiplex PCR; TCRdb holds only in-frame clones, not every one. Of fewer than 65,000 clones in the sample, 79% were seen once. The CDR3 is 14 residues long. From germline, CDR1 is SGHTA and CDR2 FQGTGA. The sample comes from a study of OX40 agonist ivuxolimab in advanced cancers. Study-wide results and caveats: The expanded peripheral T cells' antigen specificity was not determined.

This sequence originates from an adult with an advanced solid tumor such as melanoma, head and neck, liver or kidney cancer. This sequence joins TRBV7-3 and TRBJ2-5; TRBD1 is a possible D gene (6 bases). TRBJ2-7 matches the DNA end more closely, so the J call is doubtful. This specimen was CD4+ or CD8+ T cells sorted from blood, taken in a trial of the OX40 agonist ivuxolimab. CDR3 in amino acids: CASSLALQGYEQYF. The CDR3 bases are TGTGCCAGCAGCTTAGCACTACAGGGCTACGAGCAGTACTTC.